The rows below give T cell receptor beta chains drawn from one sample of a study of identifying expanded T cells in peripheral blood. Sequencing used immunoSEQ multiplex PCR; TCRdb keeps in-frame clones, though not all of them. Found here are approximately 92,000 clones, 80% to 90% of them singletons; the top ten hold around 4%. The sample consisted of blood. These receptor sequences come from a person aged 18 to 75 in good health. Both conserved end residues are part of each CDR3. A D gene is named only where the DNA matches it firmly. Rows give clone size only sometimes, using once, few, many, or a class for an expanded clone.

V gene	J gene	clone size	D gene	CDR3 DNA	CDR3 protein
TRBV30	TRBJ2-1	NA	NA	TGTGCCTGGAGTGTATATCCCTTGGGAGAGCAGTTCTTC	CAWSVYPLGEQFF
TRBV5-4	TRBJ2-3	NA	NA	TGTGCCAGCAGCTTGGGGTGGCCAGGGAGCACAGATACGCAGTATTTT	CASSLGWPGSTDTQYF
TRBV11-2	TRBJ1-1	NA	TRBD1	TGTGCCAGCAGCTTAGCGGCCGGGAGGGGGCTATTGAACACTGAAGCTTTCTTT	CASSLAAGRGLLNTEAFF
TRBV27	TRBJ2-7	NA	TRBD2	TGTGCCAGCAAAAGCGGGGACTCTAAATACGAGCAGTACTTC	CASKSGDSKYEQYF
TRBV11-3	TRBJ2-7	NA	NA	TGTGCCAGCAGCTTAAGTAAGGCAAGCGAGCAGTACTTC	CASSLSKASEQYF
TRBV4-3	TRBJ1-1	NA	NA	TGCGCCAGCAGCCACCGGACAGTTTTCGGCGGCTCGGAAGCTTTCTTT	CASSHRTVFGGSEAFF
TRBV29-1	TRBJ1-1	NA	NA	TGCAGCGTTGAAGGGGACGGGCGGGGCACTGAAGCTTTCTTT	CSVEGDGRGTEAFF
TRBV14	TRBJ1-1	NA	NA	TGTGCCAGCAGCCCGATCCTCGGGAACACTGAAGCTTTCTTT	CASSPILGNTEAFF
TRBV6-1	TRBJ1-6	NA	NA	TGTGCCAGCAGTACAGGGTCAGTTTCACCCCTCCACTTT	CASSTGSVSPLHF
TRBV7-2	TRBJ2-3	NA	TRBD2	TGTGCCAGCAGCTTAAGGCTAGCGGGGGGGCGCACAGATACGCAGTATTTT	CASSLRLAGGRTDTQYF
TRBV6-5	TRBJ1-4	NA	NA	TGTGCCAGCAGTTATGGGGGGAGTAGGGAAAAACTGTTTTTT	CASSYGGSREKLFF
TRBV9	TRBJ1-2	NA	NA	TGTGCCAGCAGAGCCAGTGGCCAGCCTAACTATGGCTACACCTTC	CASRASGQPNYGYTF
TRBV5-1	TRBJ2-1	NA	NA	TGCGCCAGCAGCTTTTTGGCCTACAATGAGCAGTTCTTC	CASSFLAYNEQFF
TRBV11-3	TRBJ2-7	once	NA	TGTGCCAGCAGCTTGGGGGGAACGGGCTACGAGCAGTACTTC	CASSLGGTGYEQYF
TRBV30	TRBJ1-2	NA	NA	TGTGCCCGCTCAGAGGCAGGAAAAGTCTATGGCTACACCTTC	CARSEAGKVYGYTF
TRBV6-1	TRBJ1-6	NA	TRBD1	TGTGCCAGCAGGGACAGGGCCAATTCACCCCTCCACTTT	CASRDRANSPLHF
TRBV6-5	TRBJ2-1	few	NA	TGTGCCAGCAGTTATGTGGGGATTGAGCAGTTCTTC	CASSYVGIEQFF
TRBV10-3	TRBJ2-7	NA	NA	TGTGCCATCAGCCCCTCGGGACGGTGGTCCTACGAGCAGTACTTC	CAISPSGRWSYEQYF
TRBV7-9	TRBJ1-2	NA	TRBD1	TGTGCCAGCAGCAGGACCGGGACAGGGGCTTACTATGGCTACACCTTC	CASSRTGTGAYYGYTF
TRBV6-1	TRBJ1-1	NA	TRBD1	TGTGCCAGCAGTGAATCTCGCGGAGGGGGCGTTAAGGAAGCTTTCTTT	CASSESRGGGVKEAFF
TRBV5-4	TRBJ1-1	once	NA	TGTGCCAGCAGATTACAGGGGAACACTGAAGCTTTCTTT	CASRLQGNTEAFF
TRBV25-1	TRBJ1-3	NA	NA	TGTGCCAGCACGGAGGGAAACACCATATATTTT	CASTEGNTIYF
TRBV7-9	TRBJ1-2	NA	NA	TGTGCCAGCAGCTCCTATGGGCAGGGTTTCTATGGCTACACCTTC	CASSSYGQGFYGYTF